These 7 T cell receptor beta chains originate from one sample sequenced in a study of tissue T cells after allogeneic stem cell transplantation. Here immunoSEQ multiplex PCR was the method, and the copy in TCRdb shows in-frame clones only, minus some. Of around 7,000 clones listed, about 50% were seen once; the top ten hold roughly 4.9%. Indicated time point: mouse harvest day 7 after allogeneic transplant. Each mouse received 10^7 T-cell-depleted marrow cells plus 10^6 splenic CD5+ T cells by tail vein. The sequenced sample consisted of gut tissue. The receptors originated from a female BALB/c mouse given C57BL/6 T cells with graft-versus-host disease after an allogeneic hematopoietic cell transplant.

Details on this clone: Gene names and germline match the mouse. The CDR3 bases that were read are TGTGCCAGCAGTTTACGGGGGGGGCTGGGCACCGGGCAGCTCTAC. Its protein is CASSLRGGLGTGQLY. The CDR3 in its entirety is CASSLRGGLGTGQLYF. The chain carries TRBV15 and TRBJ2-2; 8 bases match TRBD2. The read ends 1 residue early relative to the CDR3; the germline J gene fills the gap. V gave up 2 bases and J gave up 4 bases; unmatched junction bases: 6. Germline V gene data show CDR1 as SGHND and CDR2 as FRSKSL. This CDR3 is 16 amino acids long.

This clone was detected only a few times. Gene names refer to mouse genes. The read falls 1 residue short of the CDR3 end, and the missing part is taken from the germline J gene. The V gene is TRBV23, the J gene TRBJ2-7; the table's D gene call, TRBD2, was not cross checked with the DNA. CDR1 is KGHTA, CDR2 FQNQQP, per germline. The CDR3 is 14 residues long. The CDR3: CSSSRDWGESEQYF. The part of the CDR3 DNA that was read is TGCTCCAGCAGCAGGGACTGGGGGGAGAGCGAACAGTAC.

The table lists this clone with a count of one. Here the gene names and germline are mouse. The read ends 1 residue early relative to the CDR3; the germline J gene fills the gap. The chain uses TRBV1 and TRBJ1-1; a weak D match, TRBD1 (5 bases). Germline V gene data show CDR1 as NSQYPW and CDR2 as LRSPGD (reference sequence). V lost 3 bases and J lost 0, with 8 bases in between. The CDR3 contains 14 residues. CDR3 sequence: CTCSARDANTEVFF. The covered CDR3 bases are TGCACCTGCAGTGCCAGGGATGCAAACACAGAAGTCTTC. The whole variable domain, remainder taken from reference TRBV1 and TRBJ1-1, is VTLLEQNPRWRLVPRGQAVNLRCILKNSQYPWMSWYQQDLQKQLQWLFTLRSPGDKEVKSLPGADYLATRVTDTELRLQVANMSQGRTLYCTCSARDANTEVFFGKGTRLTVV.

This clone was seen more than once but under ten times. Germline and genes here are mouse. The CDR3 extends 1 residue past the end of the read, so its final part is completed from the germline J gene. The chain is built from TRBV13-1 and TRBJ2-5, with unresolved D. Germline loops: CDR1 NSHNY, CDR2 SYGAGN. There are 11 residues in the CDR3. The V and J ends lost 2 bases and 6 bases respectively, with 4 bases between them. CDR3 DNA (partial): TGTGCCAGCAGTGACAGGGACACCCAGTAC. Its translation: CASSDRDTQY. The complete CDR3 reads CASSDRDTQYF.

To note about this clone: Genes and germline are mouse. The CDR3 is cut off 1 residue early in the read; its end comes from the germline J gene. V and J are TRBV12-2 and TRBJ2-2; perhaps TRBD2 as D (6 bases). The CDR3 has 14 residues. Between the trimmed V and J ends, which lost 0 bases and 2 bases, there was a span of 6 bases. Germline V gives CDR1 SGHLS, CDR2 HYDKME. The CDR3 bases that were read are TGTGCCAGCTCTCTCGGGGGGAACACCGGGCAGCTCTAC. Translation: CASSLGGNTGQLY. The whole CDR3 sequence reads CASSLGGNTGQLYF.

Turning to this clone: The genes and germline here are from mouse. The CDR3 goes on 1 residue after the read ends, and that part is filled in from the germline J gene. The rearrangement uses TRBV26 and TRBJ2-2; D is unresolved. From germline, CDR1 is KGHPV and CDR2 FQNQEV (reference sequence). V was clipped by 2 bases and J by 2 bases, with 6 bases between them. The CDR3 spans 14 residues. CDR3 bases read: TGTGCCAGCAGTCTGGGACCGAACACCGGGCAGCTCTAC. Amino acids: CASSLGPNTGQLY. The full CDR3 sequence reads CASSLGPNTGQLYF. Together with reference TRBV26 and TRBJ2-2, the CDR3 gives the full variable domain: NSKVIQTPRYLVKGQGQKAKMRCIPEKGHPVVFWYQQNKNNEFKFLINFQNQEVLQQIDMTEKRFSAECPSNSPCSLEIQSSEAGDSALYLCASSLGPNTGQLYFGEGSKLTVL.

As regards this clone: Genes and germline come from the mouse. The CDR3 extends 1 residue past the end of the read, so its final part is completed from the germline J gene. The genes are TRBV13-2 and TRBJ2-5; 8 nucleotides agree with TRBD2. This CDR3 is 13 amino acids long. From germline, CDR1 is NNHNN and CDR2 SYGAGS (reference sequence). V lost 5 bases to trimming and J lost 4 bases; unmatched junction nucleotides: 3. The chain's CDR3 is CASGGDWKDTQYF. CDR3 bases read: TGTGCCAGCGGGGGGGACTGGAAAGACACCCAGTAC.